The clone carrying this TCR beta chain was detected ten times or more. Its target is not known. Enrolled hyperthyroidism patients had a new diagnosis, a duration under 2 months, and an age of 18 to 65. Each diagnosis was determined on the basis of clinical symptoms, serum thyroxine, TRAb, thyroid ultrasound and orbital computed tomography. This entry comes from a study of Graves' ophthalmopathy and Graves' hyperthyroidism. Study-wide points: Blood also carried most expanded thyroid clonotypes exceeding 0.001 frequency.

Amplification of TCR beta CDR3 regions used RNA transcripts. HTBI primers served in a first-round RT-PCR, which a second-round multiplex PCR followed. MiXCR, run by TCRdb on the multiplex PCR reads, gives a single entry per CDR3 protein. Of just over 400,000 distinct CDR3 sequences listed, more than 20% are singletons. The CDR3 totals 14 residues. Germline values: CDR1 MNHEY, CDR2 SVGAGI. Trimming pared 0 bases from V and 5 bases from J, leaving 10 bases between. Sequenced: peripheral blood. The sequence came from a woman under 30 with stable Graves' hyperthyroidism. V is TRBV6-5 and J is TRBJ2-5; no clear D. CDR3 amino acids: CASSYSMEVETQYF. The CDR3 coding sequence is TGTGCCAGCAGTTACTCGATGGAAGTCGAGACCCAGTACTTC.